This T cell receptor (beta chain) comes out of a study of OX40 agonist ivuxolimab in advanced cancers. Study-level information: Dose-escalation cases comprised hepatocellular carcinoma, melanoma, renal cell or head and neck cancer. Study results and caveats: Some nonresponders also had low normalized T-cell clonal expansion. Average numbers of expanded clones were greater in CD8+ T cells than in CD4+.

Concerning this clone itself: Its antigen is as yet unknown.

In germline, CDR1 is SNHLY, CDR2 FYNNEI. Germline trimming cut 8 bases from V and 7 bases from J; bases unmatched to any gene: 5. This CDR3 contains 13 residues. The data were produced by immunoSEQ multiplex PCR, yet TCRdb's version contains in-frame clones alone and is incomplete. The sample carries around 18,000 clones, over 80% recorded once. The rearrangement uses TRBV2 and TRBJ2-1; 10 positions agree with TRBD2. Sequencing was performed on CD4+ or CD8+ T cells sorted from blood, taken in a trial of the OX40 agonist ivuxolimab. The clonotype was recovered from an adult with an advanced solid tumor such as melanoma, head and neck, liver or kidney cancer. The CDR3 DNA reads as TGTGCCAGCTGGACTAGCGGTGGAAATGAGCAGTTCTTC. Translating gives CASWTSGGNEQFF.